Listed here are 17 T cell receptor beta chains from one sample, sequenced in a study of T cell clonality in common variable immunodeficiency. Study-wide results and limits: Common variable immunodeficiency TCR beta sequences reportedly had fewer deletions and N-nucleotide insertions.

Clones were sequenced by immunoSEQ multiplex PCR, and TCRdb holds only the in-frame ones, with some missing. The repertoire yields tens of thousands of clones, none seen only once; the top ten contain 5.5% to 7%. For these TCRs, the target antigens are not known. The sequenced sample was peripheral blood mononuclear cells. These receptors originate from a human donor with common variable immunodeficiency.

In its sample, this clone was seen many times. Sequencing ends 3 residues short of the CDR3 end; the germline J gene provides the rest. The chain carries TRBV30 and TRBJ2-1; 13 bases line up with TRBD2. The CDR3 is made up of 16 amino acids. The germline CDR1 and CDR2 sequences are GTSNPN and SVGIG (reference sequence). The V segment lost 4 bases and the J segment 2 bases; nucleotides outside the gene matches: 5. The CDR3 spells CAWTSGTSGTYNEQFF. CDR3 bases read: TGTGCCTGGACCTCCGGGACTAGCGGGACCTACAATGAG. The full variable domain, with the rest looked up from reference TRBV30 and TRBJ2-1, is SQTIHQWPATLVQPVGSPLSLECTVEGTSNPNLYWYRQAAGRGLQLLFYSVGIGQISSEVPQNLSASRPQDRQFILSSKKLLLSDSGFYLCAWTSGTSGTYNEQFFGPGTRLTVL.

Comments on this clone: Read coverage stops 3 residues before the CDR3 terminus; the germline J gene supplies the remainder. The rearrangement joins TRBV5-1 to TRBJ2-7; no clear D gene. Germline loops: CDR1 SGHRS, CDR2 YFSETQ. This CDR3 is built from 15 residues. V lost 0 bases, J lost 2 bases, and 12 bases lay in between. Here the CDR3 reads CASSLADSSTYEQYF. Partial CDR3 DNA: TGCGCCAGCAGCTTGGCAGATAGCTCTACCTACGAG.

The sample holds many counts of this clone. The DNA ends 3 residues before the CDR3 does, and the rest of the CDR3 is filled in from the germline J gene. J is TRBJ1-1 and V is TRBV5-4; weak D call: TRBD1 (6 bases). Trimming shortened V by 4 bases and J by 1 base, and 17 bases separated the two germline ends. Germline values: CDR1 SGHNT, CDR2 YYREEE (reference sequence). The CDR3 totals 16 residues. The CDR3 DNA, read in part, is TGTGCCAGCAGCACTGGACAGCCTCGAGGGAACACTGAA. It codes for CASSTGQPRGNTE. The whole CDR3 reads CASSTGQPRGNTEAFF. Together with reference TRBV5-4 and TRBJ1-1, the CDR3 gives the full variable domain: ETGVTQSPTHLIKTRGQQVTLRCSSQSGHNTVSWYQQALGQGPQFIFQYYREEENGRGNFPPRFSGLQFPNYSSELNVNALELDDSALYLCASSTGQPRGNTEAFFGQGTRLTVV.

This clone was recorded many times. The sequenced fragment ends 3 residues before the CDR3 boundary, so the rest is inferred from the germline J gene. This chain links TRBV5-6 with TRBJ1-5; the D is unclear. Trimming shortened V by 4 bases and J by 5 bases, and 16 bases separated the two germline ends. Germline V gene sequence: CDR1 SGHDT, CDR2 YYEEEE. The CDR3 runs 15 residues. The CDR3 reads CASSAAVLADQPQHF. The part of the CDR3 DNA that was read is TGTGCCAGCAGCGCCGCAGTCCTCGCCGATCAGCCC.

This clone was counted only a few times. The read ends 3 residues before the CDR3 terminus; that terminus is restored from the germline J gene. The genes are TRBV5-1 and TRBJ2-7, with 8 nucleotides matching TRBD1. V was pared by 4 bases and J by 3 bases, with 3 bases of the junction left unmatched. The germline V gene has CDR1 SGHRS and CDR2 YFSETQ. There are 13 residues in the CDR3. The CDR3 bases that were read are TGCGCCAGCAGCACGGGACAGGTCTACGAG. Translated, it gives CASSTGQVYE. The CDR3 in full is CASSTGQVYEQYF.

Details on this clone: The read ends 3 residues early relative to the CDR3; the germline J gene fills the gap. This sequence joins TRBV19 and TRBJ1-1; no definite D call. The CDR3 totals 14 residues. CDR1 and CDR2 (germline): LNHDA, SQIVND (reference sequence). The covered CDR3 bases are TGTGCAAGCAGTGTCCTCCTCGGCGGCACTGAA. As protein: CASSVLLGGTE. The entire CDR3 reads CASSVLLGGTEAFF.

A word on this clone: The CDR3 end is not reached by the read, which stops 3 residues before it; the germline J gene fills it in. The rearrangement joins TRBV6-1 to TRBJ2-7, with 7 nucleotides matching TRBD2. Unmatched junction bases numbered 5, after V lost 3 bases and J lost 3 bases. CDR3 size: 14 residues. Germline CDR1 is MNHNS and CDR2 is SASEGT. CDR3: CASSDYGGNYEQYF. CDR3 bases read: TGTGCCAGCAGTGATTACGGGGGGAACTACGAG.

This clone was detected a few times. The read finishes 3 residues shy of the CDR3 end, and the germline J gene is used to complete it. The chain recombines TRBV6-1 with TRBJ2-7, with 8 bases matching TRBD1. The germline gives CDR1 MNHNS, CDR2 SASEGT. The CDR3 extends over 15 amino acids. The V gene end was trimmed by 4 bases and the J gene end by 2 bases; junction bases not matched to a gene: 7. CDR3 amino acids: CASSVSGGLPYEQYF. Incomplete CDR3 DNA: TGTGCCAGCAGTGTCTCAGGGGGCCTCCCCTACGAG.

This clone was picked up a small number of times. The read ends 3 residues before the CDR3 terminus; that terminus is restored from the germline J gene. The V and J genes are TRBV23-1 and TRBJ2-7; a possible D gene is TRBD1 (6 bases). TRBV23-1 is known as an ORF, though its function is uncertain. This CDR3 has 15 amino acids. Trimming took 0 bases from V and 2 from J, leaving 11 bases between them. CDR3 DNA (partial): TGCGCCAGCAGTCAATCAACAGGACAGACCTACGAG. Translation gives CASSQSTGQTYE. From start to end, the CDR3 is CASSQSTGQTYEQYF.

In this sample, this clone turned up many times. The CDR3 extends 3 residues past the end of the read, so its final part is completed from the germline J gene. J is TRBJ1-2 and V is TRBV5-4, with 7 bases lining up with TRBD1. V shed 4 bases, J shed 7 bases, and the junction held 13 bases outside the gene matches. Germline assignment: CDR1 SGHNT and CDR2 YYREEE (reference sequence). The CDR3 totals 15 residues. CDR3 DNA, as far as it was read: TGTGCCAGCAGCCATTTAGACAGGGTGAGCGGTGGC. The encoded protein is CASSHLDRVSGG. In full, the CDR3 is CASSHLDRVSGGYTF.

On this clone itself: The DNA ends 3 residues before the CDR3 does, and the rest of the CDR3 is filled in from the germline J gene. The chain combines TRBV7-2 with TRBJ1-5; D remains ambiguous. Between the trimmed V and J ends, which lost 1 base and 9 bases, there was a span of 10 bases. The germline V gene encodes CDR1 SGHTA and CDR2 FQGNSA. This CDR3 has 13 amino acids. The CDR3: CASSLDMFSPQHF. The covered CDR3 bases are TGTGCCAGCAGCTTAGATATGTTCTCGCCC.

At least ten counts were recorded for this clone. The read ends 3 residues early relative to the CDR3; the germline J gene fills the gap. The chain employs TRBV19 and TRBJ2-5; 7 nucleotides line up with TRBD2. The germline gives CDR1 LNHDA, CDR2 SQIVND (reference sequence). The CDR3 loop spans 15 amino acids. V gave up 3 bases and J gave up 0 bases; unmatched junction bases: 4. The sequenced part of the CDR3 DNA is TGTGCCAGTAGTATTAGCGGACTAGACCAAGAGACC. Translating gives CASSISGLDQET. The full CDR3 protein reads CASSISGLDQETQYF.

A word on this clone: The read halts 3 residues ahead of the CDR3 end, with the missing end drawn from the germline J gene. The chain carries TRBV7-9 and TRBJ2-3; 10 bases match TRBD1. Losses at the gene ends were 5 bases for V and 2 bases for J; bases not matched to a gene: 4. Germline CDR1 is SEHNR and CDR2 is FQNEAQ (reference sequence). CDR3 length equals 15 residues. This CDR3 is CASSRDRGDTDTQYF. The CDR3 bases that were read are TGTGCCAGCAGCAGGGACAGGGGTGACACAGATACG. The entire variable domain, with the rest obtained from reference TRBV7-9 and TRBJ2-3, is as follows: DTGVSQNPRHKITKRGQNVTFRCDPISEHNRLYWYRQTLGQGPEFLTYFQNEAQLEKSRLLSDRFSAERPKGSFSTLEIQRTEQGDSAMYLCASSRDRGDTDTQYFGPGTRLTVL.

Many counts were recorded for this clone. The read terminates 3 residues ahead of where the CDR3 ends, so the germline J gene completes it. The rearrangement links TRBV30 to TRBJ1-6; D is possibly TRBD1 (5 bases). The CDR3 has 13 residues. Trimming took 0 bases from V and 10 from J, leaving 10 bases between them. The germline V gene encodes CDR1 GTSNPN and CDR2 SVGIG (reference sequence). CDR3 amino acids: CAWSVGDRSPLHF. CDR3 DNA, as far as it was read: TGTGCCTGGAGTGTTGGCGACAGATCACCC.

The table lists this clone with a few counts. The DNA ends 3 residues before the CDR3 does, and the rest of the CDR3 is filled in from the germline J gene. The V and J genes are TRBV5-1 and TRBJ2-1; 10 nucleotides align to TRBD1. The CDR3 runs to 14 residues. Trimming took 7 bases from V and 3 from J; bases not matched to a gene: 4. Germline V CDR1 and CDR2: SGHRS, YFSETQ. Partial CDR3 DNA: TGCGCCAGCCAAGACAGGGGGCTCTACAATGAG. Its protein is CASQDRGLYNE. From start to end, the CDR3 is CASQDRGLYNEQFF.

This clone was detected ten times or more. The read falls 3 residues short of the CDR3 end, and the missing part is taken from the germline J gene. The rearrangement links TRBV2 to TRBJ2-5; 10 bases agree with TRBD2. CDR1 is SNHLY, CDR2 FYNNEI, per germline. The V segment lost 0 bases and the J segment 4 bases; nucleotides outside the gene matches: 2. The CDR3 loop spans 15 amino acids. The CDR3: CASSEAASGGETQYF. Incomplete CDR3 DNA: TGTGCCAGCAGTGAAGCCGCTAGCGGGGGAGAGACC.

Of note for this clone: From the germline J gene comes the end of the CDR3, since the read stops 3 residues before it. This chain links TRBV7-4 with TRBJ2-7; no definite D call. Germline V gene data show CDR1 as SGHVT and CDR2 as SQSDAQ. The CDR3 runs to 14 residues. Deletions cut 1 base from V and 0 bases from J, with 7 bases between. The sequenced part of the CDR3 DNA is TGTGCCAGCAGCTTAGTAGCCCCCTCCTACGAG. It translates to CASSLVAPSYE. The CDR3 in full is CASSLVAPSYEQYF.